Sequencing of this TCR beta chain was carried out in a study of OX40 agonist ivuxolimab in advanced cancers. In the study overall: Ivuxolimab was a fully human IgG2 agonistic monoclonal antibody targeting the costimulatory receptor OX40 (CD134). Intravenous ivuxolimab was administered to patients every 2 weeks at six dose levels: 0.01, 0.1, 0.3, 1.5, 3 and 10 mg/kg. Among the approximately 50 dose-escalation patients, 19 had hepatocellular carcinoma, roughly 15 melanoma, 9 renal cell carcinoma and 9 head and neck cancer. In the dose-escalation cohort, 70% to 90% of patients were male, and the mean age was approximately 60 years with a range of roughly 23 to 79. Patients were allowed to have had prior anti-PD-1, anti-PD-L1 or anti-CTLA-4 therapy, and 40% of the dose-escalation patients had been treated with checkpoint inhibitors. Partial responses occurred in three dose-escalation patients, of whom one had hepatocellular carcinoma and two had cutaneous melanoma. Peripheral TCRbeta sequencing aimed to test whether ivuxolimab altered TCR sequence diversity and caused clonal T-cell expansion. The monotherapy dose-escalation portion (N of about 52 patients) of the phase I ivuxolimab trial is reported in the paper. Summary of the overall study and its limitations: Antigen specificity was not determined for the clonally expanded peripheral T cells. On average, CD8+ T cells showed more expanded clones than CD4+ T cells after ivuxolimab. Clonal expansion of both CD4+ and CD8+ blood T cells was observed from baseline to week 6 at doses 0.1 to 3.0 mg/kg. Low levels of normalized T-cell clonal expansion were also seen in some patients who did not respond. In the 0.1-3.0 mg/kg groups, partial responders were among the patients with the lowest normalized peripheral clonal expansion, particularly in CD8+ T cells.

To sequence the TCRbeta CDR3 region, genomic DNA was isolated from the sorted cells. TCRbeta CDR3 regions were sequenced using the immunoSEQ Assay. Held by TCRdb, this immuneACCESS table contains in-frame sequences only and omits some clones. Under half of the omission traces to an unresolved V gene where checked; the cause of the rest is unknown. The sample table shows 30,000 to 40,000 clones, and roughly 89% are seen once. The top ten constitute around 9% of the sample. As for this clone: There is no known antigen for this receptor. Per-base qualities were not stored, and no clone one base away is much larger.

Patients with a history of autoimmune disease or receiving systemic immunosuppression were excluded from the trial. Peripheral blood for TCR sequencing was drawn from every dose cohort at baseline, at cycle 4 day 1 and at cycle 7 day 1. The samples were drawn from a first-in-human, open-label, multicenter phase I dose-escalation trial of ivuxolimab. Adults with locally advanced or metastatic melanoma, renal cell, hepatocellular, or head and neck squamous cell carcinoma were enrolled in the trial. CD4+ and CD8+ T cells were sorted separately from peripheral blood before TCR sequencing. The CDR3 holds 14 amino acids from the cysteine to the phenylalanine. The read is trimmed to its CDR3 DNA, 42 bases read in frame from base 1. V loses 2 bases, J loses 0 bases, and the germline ends lie 5 bases apart. Reading the germline V gene gives CDR1 SGHTA and CDR2 FQGNSA.

The chain is encoded by TRBV7-2 joined to TRBJ1-3; the D segment cannot be called with confidence. Sequences were derived from CD4+ or CD8+ T cells sorted from blood, sampled in a trial of the OX40 agonist ivuxolimab. This sequence originates from an adult with an advanced solid tumor such as melanoma, head and neck, liver or kidney cancer. The CDR3 reads as follows: CASSLIISGNTIYF. The sequence in DNA is TGTGCCAGCAGCTTAATAATCTCTGGAAACACCATATATTTT.